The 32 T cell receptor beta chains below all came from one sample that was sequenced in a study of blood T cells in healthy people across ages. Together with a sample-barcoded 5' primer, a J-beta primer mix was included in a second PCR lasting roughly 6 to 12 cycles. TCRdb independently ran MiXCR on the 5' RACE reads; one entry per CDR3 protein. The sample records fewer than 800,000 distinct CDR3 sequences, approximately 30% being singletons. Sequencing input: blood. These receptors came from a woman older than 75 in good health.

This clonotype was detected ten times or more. The CDR3 DNA is TGCGCCAGCAGCAAAAGACCCGGGACTAGCGGGGGTACAGATACGCAGTATTTT. This encodes CASSKRPGTSGGTDTQYF. V is TRBV5-1 and J is TRBJ2-3, with 14 nucleotides matching TRBD2. This CDR3 spans 18 amino acids. Unmatched junction bases numbered 10, after V lost 4 bases and J lost 3 bases. Germline V gives CDR1 SGHRS, CDR2 YFSETQ. The full variable domain, rest sourced from reference TRBV5-1 and TRBJ2-3, is KAGVTQTPRYLIKTRGQQVTLSCSPISGHRSVSWYQQTPGQGLQFLFEYFSETQRNKGNFPGRFSGRQFSNSRSEMNVSTLELGDSALYLCASSKRPGTSGGTDTQYFGPGTRLTVL.

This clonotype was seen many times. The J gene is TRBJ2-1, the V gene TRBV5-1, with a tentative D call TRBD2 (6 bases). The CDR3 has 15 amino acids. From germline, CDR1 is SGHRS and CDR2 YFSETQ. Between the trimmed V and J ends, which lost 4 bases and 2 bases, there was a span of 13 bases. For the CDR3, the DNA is TGCGCCAGCAGCCTTGTAGCGGATACCTACAATGAGCAGTTCTTC. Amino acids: CASSLVADTYNEQFF.

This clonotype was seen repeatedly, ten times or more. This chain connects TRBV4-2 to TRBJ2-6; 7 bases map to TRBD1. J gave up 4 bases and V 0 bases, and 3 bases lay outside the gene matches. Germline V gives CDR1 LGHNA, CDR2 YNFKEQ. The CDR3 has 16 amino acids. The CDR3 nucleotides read TGTGCCAGCAGCCAAGATGGGACAGCCGGGGCCAACGTCCTGACTTTC. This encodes CASSQDGTAGANVLTF.

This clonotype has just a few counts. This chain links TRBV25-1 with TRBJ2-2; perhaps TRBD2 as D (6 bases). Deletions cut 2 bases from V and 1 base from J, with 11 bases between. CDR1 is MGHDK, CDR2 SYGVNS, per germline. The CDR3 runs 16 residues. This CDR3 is CASSERGLRNTGELFF. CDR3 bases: TGTGCCAGCAGTGAAAGGGGACTTCGGAACACCGGGGAGCTGTTTTTT.

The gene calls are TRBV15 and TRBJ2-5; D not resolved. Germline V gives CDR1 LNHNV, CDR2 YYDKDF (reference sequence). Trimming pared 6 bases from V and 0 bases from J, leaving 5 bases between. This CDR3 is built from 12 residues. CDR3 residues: CATRRYQETQYF. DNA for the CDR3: TGTGCCACCAGGCGGTACCAAGAGACCCAGTACTTC. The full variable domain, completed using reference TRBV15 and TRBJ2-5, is DAMVIQNPRYQVTQFGKPVTLSCSQTLNHNVMYWYQQKSSQAPKLLFHYYDKDFNNEADTPDNFQSRRPNTSFCFLDIRSPGLGDTAMYLCATRRYQETQYFGPGTRLLVL.

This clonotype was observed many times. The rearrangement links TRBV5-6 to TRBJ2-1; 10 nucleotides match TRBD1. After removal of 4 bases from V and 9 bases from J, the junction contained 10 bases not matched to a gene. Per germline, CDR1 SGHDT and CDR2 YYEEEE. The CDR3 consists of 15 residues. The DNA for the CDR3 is TGTGCCAGCAGCGGCTCAGGACAGGGGGTGAGTGAGCAGTTCTTC. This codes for CASSGSGQGVSEQFF.

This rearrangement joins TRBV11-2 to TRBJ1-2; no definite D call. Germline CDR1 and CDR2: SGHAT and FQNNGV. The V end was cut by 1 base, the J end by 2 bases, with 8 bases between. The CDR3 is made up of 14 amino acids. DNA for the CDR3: TGTGCCAGCAGCTTAGGACCGGACAACTATGGCTACACCTTC. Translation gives CASSLGPDNYGYTF.

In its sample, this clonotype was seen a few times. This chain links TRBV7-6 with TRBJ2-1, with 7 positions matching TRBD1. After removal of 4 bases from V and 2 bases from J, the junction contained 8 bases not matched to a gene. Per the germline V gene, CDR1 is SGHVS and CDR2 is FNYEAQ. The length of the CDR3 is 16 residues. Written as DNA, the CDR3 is TGTGCCAGCAGCTCTCGCCCGGGACAGACCTACAATGAGCAGTTCTTC. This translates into CASSSRPGQTYNEQFF.

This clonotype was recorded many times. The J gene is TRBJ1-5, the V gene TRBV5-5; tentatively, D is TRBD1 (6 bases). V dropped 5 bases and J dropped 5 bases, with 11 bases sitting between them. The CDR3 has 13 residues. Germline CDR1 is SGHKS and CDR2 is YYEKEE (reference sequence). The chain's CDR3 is CASRRDTDQPQHF. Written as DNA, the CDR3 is TGTGCCAGCAGGCGGGACACCGATCAGCCCCAGCATTTT.

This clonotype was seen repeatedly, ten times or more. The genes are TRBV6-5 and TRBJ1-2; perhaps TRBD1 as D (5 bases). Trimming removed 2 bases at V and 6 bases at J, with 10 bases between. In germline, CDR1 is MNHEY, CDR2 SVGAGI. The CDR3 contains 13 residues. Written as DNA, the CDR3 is TGTGCCAGCAGTTACGGGGCAGTCAATGGCTACACCTTC. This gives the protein CASSYGAVNGYTF.

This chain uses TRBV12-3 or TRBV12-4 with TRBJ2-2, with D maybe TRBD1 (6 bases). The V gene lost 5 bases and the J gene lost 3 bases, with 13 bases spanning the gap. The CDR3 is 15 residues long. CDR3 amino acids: CASSPTGWDTGELFF. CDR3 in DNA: TGTGCCAGCAGTCCTACAGGGTGGGACACCGGGGAGCTGTTTTTT.

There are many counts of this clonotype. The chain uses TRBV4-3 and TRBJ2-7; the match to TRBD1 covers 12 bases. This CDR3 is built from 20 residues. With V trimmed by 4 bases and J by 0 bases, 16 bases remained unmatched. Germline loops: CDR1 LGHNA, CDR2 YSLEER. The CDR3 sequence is CASSRAAPGQGASSSYEQYF. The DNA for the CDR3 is TGCGCCAGCAGCCGCGCGGCCCCGGGACAGGGGGCCTCGAGCTCCTACGAGCAGTACTTC.

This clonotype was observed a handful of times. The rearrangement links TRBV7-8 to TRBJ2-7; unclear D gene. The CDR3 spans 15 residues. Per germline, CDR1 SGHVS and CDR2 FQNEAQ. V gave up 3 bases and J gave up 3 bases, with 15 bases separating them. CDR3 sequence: CASSFRGGINYEQYF. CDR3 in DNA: TGTGCCAGCAGCTTTCGCGGCGGAATTAACTACGAGCAGTACTTC.

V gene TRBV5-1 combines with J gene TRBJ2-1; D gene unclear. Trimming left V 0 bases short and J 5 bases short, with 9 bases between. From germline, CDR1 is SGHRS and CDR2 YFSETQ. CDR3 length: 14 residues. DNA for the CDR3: TGCGCCAGCAGCTTGGTCGGCAGTGACAATGAGCAGTTCTTC. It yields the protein CASSLVGSDNEQFF.

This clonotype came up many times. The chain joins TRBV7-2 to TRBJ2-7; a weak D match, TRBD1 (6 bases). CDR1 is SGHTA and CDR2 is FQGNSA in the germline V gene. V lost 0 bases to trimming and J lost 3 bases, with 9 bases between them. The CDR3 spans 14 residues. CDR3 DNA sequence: TGTGCCAGCAGCTTAGCGGGCAGGGGCTACGAGCAGTACTTC. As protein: CASSLAGRGYEQYF.

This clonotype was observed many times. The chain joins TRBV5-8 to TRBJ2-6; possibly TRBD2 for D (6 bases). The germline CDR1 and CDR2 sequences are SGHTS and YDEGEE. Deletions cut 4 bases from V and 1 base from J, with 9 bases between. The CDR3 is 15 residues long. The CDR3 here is CASSVAGSGANVLTF. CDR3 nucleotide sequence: TGTGCCAGCAGCGTTGCGGGATCTGGGGCCAACGTCCTGACTTTC.

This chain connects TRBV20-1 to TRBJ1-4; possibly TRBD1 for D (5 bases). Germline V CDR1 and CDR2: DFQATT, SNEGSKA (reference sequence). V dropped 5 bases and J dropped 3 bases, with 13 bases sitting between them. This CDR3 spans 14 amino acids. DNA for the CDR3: TGCAGTGCTGTGAGGGGTTCCTCTAATGAAAAACTGTTTTTT. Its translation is CSAVRGSSNEKLFF.

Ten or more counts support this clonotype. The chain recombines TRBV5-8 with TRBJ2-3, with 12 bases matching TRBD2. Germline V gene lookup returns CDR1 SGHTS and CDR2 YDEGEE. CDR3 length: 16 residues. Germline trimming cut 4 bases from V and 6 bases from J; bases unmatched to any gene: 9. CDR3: CASSASGLAGGDTQYF. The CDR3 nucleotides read TGTGCCAGCAGCGCCTCTGGGCTAGCGGGGGGGGATACGCAGTATTTT.

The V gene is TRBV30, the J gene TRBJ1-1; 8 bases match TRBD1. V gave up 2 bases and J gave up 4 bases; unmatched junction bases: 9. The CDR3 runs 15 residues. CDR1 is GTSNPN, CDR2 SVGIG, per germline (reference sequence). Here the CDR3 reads CAWSTTGVLLTEAFF. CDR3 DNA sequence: TGTGCCTGGAGTACGACAGGGGTCCTCCTCACTGAAGCTTTCTTT.

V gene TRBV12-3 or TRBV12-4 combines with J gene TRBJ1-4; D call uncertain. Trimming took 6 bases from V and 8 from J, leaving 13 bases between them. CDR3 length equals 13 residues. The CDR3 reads CASSRKKPEKLFF. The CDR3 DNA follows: TGTGCCAGCAGCCGCAAAAAACCGGAAAAACTGTTTTTT.

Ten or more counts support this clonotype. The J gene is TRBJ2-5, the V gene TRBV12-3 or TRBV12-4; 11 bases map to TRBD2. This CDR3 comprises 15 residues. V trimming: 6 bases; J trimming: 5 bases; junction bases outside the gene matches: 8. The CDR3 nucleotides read TGTGCCAGCAGGACAATAGCGGGGGGGCCGGAGACCCAGTACTTC. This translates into CASRTIAGGPETQYF.

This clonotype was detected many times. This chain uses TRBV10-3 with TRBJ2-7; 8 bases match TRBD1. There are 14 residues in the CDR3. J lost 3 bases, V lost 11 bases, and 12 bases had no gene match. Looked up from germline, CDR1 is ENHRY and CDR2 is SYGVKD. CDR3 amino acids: CASKQGGGNYEQYF. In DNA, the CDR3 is TGTGCCTCGAAACAGGGGGGCGGGAACTACGAGCAGTACTTC.

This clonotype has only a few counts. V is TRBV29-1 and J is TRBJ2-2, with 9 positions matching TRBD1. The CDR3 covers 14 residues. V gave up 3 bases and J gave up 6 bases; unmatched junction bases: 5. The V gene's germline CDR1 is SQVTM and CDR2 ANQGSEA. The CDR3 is CSVDGTGRAGELFF. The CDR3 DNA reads TGCAGCGTTGATGGGACAGGGAGAGCCGGGGAGCTGTTTTTT.

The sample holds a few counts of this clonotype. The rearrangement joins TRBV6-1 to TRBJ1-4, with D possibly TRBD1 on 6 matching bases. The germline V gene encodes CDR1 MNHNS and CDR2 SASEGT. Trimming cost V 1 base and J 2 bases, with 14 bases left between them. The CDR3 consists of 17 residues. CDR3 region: CASSEVGRGWTNEKLFF. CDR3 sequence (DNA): TGTGCCAGCAGTGAAGTCGGAAGGGGGTGGACTAATGAAAAACTGTTTTTT.

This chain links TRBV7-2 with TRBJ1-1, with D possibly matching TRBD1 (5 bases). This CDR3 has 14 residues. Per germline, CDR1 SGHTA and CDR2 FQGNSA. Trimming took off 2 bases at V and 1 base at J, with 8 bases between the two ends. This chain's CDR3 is CASSLWTTNTEAFF. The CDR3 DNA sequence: TGTGCCAGCAGCTTATGGACAACGAACACTGAAGCTTTCTTT.

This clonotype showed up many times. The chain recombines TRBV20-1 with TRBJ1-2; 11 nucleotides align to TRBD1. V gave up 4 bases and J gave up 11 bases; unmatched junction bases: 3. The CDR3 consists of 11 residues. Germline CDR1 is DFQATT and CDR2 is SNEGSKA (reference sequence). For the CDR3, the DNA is TGCAGTGCTACGGGACAGGGGGTATACACCTTC. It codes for CSATGQGVYTF.

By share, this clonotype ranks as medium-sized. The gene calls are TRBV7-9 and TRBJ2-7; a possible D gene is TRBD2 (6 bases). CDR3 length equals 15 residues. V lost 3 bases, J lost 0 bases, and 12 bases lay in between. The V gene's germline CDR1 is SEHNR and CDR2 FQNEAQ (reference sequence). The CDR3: CASSFRDFGSYEQYF. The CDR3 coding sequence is TGTGCCAGCAGCTTCCGGGACTTCGGCTCCTACGAGCAGTACTTC.

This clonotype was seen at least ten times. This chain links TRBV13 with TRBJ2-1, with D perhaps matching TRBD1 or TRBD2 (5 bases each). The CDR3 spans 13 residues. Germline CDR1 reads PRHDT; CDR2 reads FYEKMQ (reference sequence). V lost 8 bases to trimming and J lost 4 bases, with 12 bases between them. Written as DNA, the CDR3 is TGTGCCAGCGGAACCGGGACGTACAATGAGCAGTTCTTC. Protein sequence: CASGTGTYNEQFF.

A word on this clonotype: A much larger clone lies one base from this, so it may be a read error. DNA of the CDR3: TGCAGCGGGAGGACAGGGGGGACGGAGACCCAGTACTTC. It specifies CSGRTGGTETQYF. This chain links TRBV29-1 with TRBJ2-5, with 10 bases identical to TRBD1. Germline V lookup: CDR1 SQVTM, CDR2 ANQGSEA. With 7 bases clipped from V and 5 bases from J, the junction kept 7 bases outside the gene matches. This CDR3 comprises 13 residues.

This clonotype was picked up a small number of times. CDR3: CAWSVDRGRGALHF. In DNA, the CDR3 is TGTGCCTGGAGTGTGGACAGGGGGCGAGGGGCCCTCCACTTT. The rearrangement joins TRBV30 to TRBJ1-6; 11 nucleotides match TRBD1. Germline CDR1 and CDR2: GTSNPN and SVGIG (reference sequence). The J segment lost 14 bases and the V segment lost 0 bases, leaving 6 bases of the junction unmatched. CDR3 size: 14 residues.

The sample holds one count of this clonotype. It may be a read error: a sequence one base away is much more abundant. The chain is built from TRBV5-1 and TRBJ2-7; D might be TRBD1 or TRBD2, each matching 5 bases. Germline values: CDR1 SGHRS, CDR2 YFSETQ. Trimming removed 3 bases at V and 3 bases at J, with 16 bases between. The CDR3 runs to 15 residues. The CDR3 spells CASSWESGLYYEQYF. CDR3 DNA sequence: TGCGCCAGCAGCTGGGAGTCAGGGTTATACTACGAGCAGTACTTC.

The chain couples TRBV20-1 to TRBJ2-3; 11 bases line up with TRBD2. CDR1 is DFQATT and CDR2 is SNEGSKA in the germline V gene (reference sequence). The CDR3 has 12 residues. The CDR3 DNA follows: TGCAAGGGACTAGCGGATACAGATACGCAGTATTTT. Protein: CKGLADTDTQYF.